A selection of T cell receptor beta chains follows, all from one sample in a study of beta chain features in type 1 diabetes. Method: immunoSEQ multiplex PCR; TCRdb's copy keeps in-frame clones and lacks some. The sample includes approximately 170,000 clones, roughly 9.1% of them seen just once. The sequencing input was central memory CD4+ T cells from blood. The receptors stem from a woman younger than 30 in good health. Each CDR3 is given with its conserved first and last residue. The D gene is left open where the match is weak. Where a row states a size, it is once, few, many or the class of an expanded clone; other rows omit it.

CDR3 DNA: TGTGCCAGCAGCTTGACCGGGAATGAGCAGTTCTTC; CDR3 protein: CASSLTGNEQFF; D gene: -; J gene: TRBJ2-1; CDR3 length: 12; clone size: -; V gene: TRBV7-9
CDR3 DNA: TGCAGCGTTATCAGGACTAGCGGCCAGCAGTTCTTC; CDR3 protein: CSVIRTSGQQFF; D gene: TRBD2; J gene: TRBJ2-1; CDR3 length: 12; clone size: -; V gene: TRBV29-1
CDR3 DNA: TGTGCCAGCAGGCCCTCCCCACTAGCGGGATACAATGAGCAGTTCTTC; CDR3 protein: CASRPSPLAGYNEQFF; D gene: TRBD2; J gene: TRBJ2-1; CDR3 length: 16; clone size: few; V gene: TRBV11-2
CDR3 DNA: TGCGCCAGCAGCTTGGCCGGGACTAGCGAGGAGACCCAGTACTTC; CDR3 protein: CASSLAGTSEETQYF; D gene: TRBD2; J gene: TRBJ2-5; CDR3 length: 15; clone size: few; V gene: TRBV5-1
CDR3 DNA: TGTGCCAGTCTTTGGACAGGAGGAACCGGGGAGCTGTTTTTT; CDR3 protein: CASLWTGGTGELFF; D gene: TRBD1; J gene: TRBJ2-2; CDR3 length: 14; clone size: few; V gene: TRBV19
CDR3 DNA: TGTGCCACCCTTTCCGGGAGGAACAATGAGCAGTTCTTC; CDR3 protein: CATLSGRNNEQFF; D gene: TRBD2; J gene: TRBJ2-1; CDR3 length: 13; clone size: few; V gene: TRBV10-3
CDR3 DNA: TGTGCCAGCAGTACCCTGGGAGGGGAAACCGGGGAGCTGTTTTTT; CDR3 protein: CASSTLGGETGELFF; D gene: TRBD2; J gene: TRBJ2-2; CDR3 length: 15; clone size: -; V gene: TRBV6-6
CDR3 DNA: TGCGCCAGCAGCTCCGGGGGGGGGCCCTACGAGCAGTACTTC; CDR3 protein: CASSSGGGPYEQYF; D gene: TRBD2; J gene: TRBJ2-7; CDR3 length: 14; clone size: -; V gene: TRBV5-1
CDR3 DNA: TGTGCCAGCTTCAAAAGGGGAACCTCGGGTACAGATACGCAGTATTTT; CDR3 protein: CASFKRGTSGTDTQYF; D gene: -; J gene: TRBJ2-3; CDR3 length: 16; clone size: many; V gene: TRBV5-6
CDR3 DNA: TGTGCCAGCAGCTTTCAGGAGGGAAACATTCAGTACTTC; CDR3 protein: CASSFQEGNIQYF; D gene: -; J gene: TRBJ2-4; CDR3 length: 13; clone size: few; V gene: TRBV5-5
CDR3 DNA: TGTGCCAGCACAACAGCTTCCAGGGACACCATATATTTT; CDR3 protein: CASTTASRDTIYF; D gene: -; J gene: TRBJ1-3; CDR3 length: 13; clone size: -; V gene: TRBV11-2
CDR3 DNA: TGTGCCATCAGTGGGTCAGACAGGGGCGACACTGAAGCTTTCTTT; CDR3 protein: CAISGSDRGDTEAFF; D gene: TRBD1; J gene: TRBJ1-1; CDR3 length: 15; clone size: few; V gene: TRBV10-3
CDR3 DNA: TGTGCCAGCAGCATATCTAGTAGCTCCTACGAGCAGTACTTC; CDR3 protein: CASSISSSSYEQYF; D gene: -; J gene: TRBJ2-7; CDR3 length: 14; clone size: -; V gene: TRBV7-9
CDR3 DNA: TGTGCCAGCAGCTTAGACTACTTTAGCACAGATACGCAGTATTTT; CDR3 protein: CASSLDYFSTDTQYF; D gene: -; J gene: TRBJ2-3; CDR3 length: 15; clone size: -; V gene: TRBV7-2
CDR3 DNA: TGTGCCAGTAGTTCAGAGCGGGGGGGCGCCTACAATGAGCAGTTCTTC; CDR3 protein: CASSSERGGAYNEQFF; D gene: TRBD2; J gene: TRBJ2-1; CDR3 length: 16; clone size: many; V gene: TRBV19
CDR3 DNA: TGTGCCAGCAGCCAAGAATCCGCGGGGCGGGGCTCCTACAATGAGCAGTTCTTC; CDR3 protein: CASSQESAGRGSYNEQFF; D gene: -; J gene: TRBJ2-1; CDR3 length: 18; clone size: -; V gene: TRBV4-2
CDR3 DNA: TGTGCCAGCAGCCCAGCGGGATCTTACTACGAGCAGTACTTC; CDR3 protein: CASSPAGSYYEQYF; D gene: TRBD2; J gene: TRBJ2-7; CDR3 length: 14; clone size: -; V gene: TRBV7-8
CDR3 DNA: TGTGCCAGCAGCTCCCCGACAGGCGGAACTTTCTTT; CDR3 protein: CASSSPTGGTFF; D gene: -; J gene: TRBJ1-1; CDR3 length: 12; clone size: few; V gene: TRBV7-9
CDR3 DNA: TGTGCCAGCAGTAGGACTAGCGGATACGAGCAGTACTTC; CDR3 protein: CASSRTSGYEQYF; D gene: TRBD2; J gene: TRBJ2-7; CDR3 length: 13; clone size: -; V gene: TRBV6-5
CDR3 DNA: TGTGCCAGCAGTTTGAGCTCTCCTCGGGAAAAACTGTTTTTT; CDR3 protein: CASSLSSPREKLFF; D gene: -; J gene: TRBJ1-4; CDR3 length: 14; clone size: -; V gene: TRBV28
CDR3 DNA: TGTGCCAGTAGAGCCAGGGGCGCGAACACCGGGGAGCTGTTTTTT; CDR3 protein: CASRARGANTGELFF; D gene: -; J gene: TRBJ2-2; CDR3 length: 15; clone size: few; V gene: TRBV19
CDR3 DNA: TGCAGCGTTGGACATGGCCAAGAGACCCAGTACTTC; CDR3 protein: CSVGHGQETQYF; D gene: -; J gene: TRBJ2-5; CDR3 length: 12; clone size: few; V gene: TRBV29-1
CDR3 DNA: TGTGCCAGCAGCTTAGGGCTAGAGCAAGATACGCAGTATTTT; CDR3 protein: CASSLGLEQDTQYF; D gene: -; J gene: TRBJ2-3; CDR3 length: 14; clone size: few; V gene: TRBV7-2
CDR3 DNA: TGCGCCAGCAGCTTGGGGGCCTCCAGGGGGAAGGCAGATACGCAGTATTTT; CDR3 protein: CASSLGASRGKADTQYF; D gene: TRBD1; J gene: TRBJ2-3; CDR3 length: 17; clone size: many; V gene: TRBV5-1
CDR3 DNA: TGTGCCAGCAGTTCCCTGGTACGGTCTTCGAACACCGGGGAGCTGTTTTTT; CDR3 protein: CASSSLVRSSNTGELFF; D gene: -; J gene: TRBJ2-2; CDR3 length: 17; clone size: -; V gene: TRBV27
CDR3 DNA: TGTGCCTGTTGGGACAGAGCTAACTATGGCTACACCTTC; CDR3 protein: CACWDRANYGYTF; D gene: TRBD1; J gene: TRBJ1-2; CDR3 length: 13; clone size: few; V gene: TRBV30
CDR3 DNA: TGTGCCAGCAGCGTAGGGGTAGCGGGAACAGATACGCAGTATTTT; CDR3 protein: CASSVGVAGTDTQYF; D gene: TRBD2; J gene: TRBJ2-3; CDR3 length: 15; clone size: -; V gene: TRBV9
CDR3 DNA: TGTGCCAGCAGCTTGCAGGGTGGGCTTGAGCAGTTCTTC; CDR3 protein: CASSLQGGLEQFF; D gene: -; J gene: TRBJ2-1; CDR3 length: 13; clone size: -; V gene: TRBV11-2
CDR3 DNA: TGTGCCAGCAGGATGGGCGGGGTTTACAATGAGCAGTTCTTC; CDR3 protein: CASRMGGVYNEQFF; D gene: -; J gene: TRBJ2-1; CDR3 length: 14; clone size: few; V gene: TRBV7-2
CDR3 DNA: TGTGCCAGCACCTCGACAGGAGATAGCAATCAGCCCCAGCATTTT; CDR3 protein: CASTSTGDSNQPQHF; D gene: -; J gene: TRBJ1-5; CDR3 length: 15; clone size: few; V gene: TRBV21-1
CDR3 DNA: TGTGCCAGCAGCTTGGGGAGCTATGGCTACACCTTC; CDR3 protein: CASSLGSYGYTF; D gene: -; J gene: TRBJ1-2; CDR3 length: 12; clone size: -; V gene: TRBV5-6
CDR3 DNA: TGCGCCAGCAGCTTGGGTCCCAACTATGCCACAGATACGCAGTATTTT; CDR3 protein: CASSLGPNYATDTQYF; D gene: -; J gene: TRBJ2-3; CDR3 length: 16; clone size: few; V gene: TRBV5-1